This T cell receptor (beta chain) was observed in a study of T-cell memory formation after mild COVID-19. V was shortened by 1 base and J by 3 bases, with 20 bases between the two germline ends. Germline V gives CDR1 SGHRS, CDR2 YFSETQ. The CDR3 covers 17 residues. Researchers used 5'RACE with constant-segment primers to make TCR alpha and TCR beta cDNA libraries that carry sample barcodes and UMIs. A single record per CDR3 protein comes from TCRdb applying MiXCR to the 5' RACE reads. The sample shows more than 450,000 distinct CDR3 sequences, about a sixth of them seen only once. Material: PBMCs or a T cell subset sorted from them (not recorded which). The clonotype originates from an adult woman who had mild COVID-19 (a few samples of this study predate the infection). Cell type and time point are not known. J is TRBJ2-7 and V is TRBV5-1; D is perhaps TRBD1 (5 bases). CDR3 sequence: CASSLSPGQGLNYEQYF. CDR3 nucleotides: TGCGCCAGCAGCTTGTCCCCAGGGCAGGGTCTAAACTACGAGCAGTACTTC.